The 4 T cell receptor beta chains given below trace back to one sample, sequenced in a study of blood T cell repertoires in COVID-19. Data came from immunoSEQ multiplex PCR; TCRdb stores just in-frame clones and leaves some out. The data contain about 81,000 clones, about 80% of them singletons. Sequencing used peripheral blood. The receptors derive from a human donor in a cohort sampled during active COVID-19.

The chain recombines TRBV11-1 with TRBJ2-1, with TRBD2 matching 8 bases. The J segment lost 0 bases and the V segment lost 5 bases, leaving 3 bases of the junction unmatched. The length of the CDR3 is 15 residues. From germline, CDR1 is SGHAT and CDR2 FQDESV (reference sequence). CDR3 in DNA: TGTGCCAGCAGCCGCGGGGGGAGCTCCTACAATGAGCAGTTCTTC. As protein: CASSRGGSSYNEQFF.

The rearrangement links TRBV5-5 to TRBJ2-1; tentative D call: TRBD2 (5 bases). Deletions cut 4 bases from V and 2 bases from J, with 13 bases between. The CDR3 has 15 amino acids. CDR1 and CDR2 (germline): SGHKS, YYEKEE (reference sequence). The CDR3 spells CASSPGIWTYNEQFF. CDR3 sequence (DNA): TGTGCCAGCAGCCCGGGAATCTGGACCTACAATGAGCAGTTCTTC.

CDR3 nucleotides: TGTGCCAGTAGGGGGTTCGAGACAGGGTTCTCTGGGGCCAACGTCCTGACTTTC. The encoded protein is CASRGFETGFSGANVLTF. V gene TRBV19 combines with J gene TRBJ2-6; 7 nucleotides match TRBD1. From germline, CDR1 is LNHDA and CDR2 SQIVND (reference sequence). The CDR3 runs to 18 residues. The junction had 11 bases not matched to a gene; V was cut back by 6 bases and J by 0 bases.

The gene calls are TRBV5-1 and TRBJ2-1; 12 nucleotides match TRBD1. This CDR3 spans 19 amino acids. V was pared by 0 bases and J by 0 bases, with 7 bases of the junction left unmatched. Germline CDR1 is SGHRS and CDR2 is YFSETQ. The CDR3 nucleotides read TGCGCCAGCAGCTTGGCCGGGACAGGGGGCAGGGGCTCCTACAATGAGCAGTTCTTC. This encodes CASSLAGTGGRGSYNEQFF.